One and the same sample provided the 3 T cell receptor beta chains below, sequenced in a study of T cell responses to AZD1222 COVID-19 vaccine. Generated by immunoSEQ multiplex PCR, the TCRdb table keeps only in-frame clones and is missing some. The table lists about 48,000 clones, 80% to 90% of them singletons, with roughly 6.4% in the top ten. Sequencing used peripheral blood, obtained 28 days after the second AZD1222 dose. All receptors come from an adult who received the AZD1222 COVID-19 vaccine.

The rearrangement joins TRBV7-8 to TRBJ1-2, with D perhaps matching TRBD1 (5 bases). The V gene lost 1 base and the J gene lost 6 bases, with 15 bases spanning the gap. The CDR3 consists of 15 residues. CDR1 and CDR2 from the germline V gene are SGHVS and FQNEAQ. The CDR3 sequence is CASSLGPQGNDGYTF. CDR3 sequence (DNA): TGTGCCAGCAGCTTAGGGCCCCAGGGAAACGATGGCTACACCTTC. Filled out from reference TRBV7-8 and TRBJ1-2, the complete variable domain reads GAGVSQSPRYKVAKRGQDVALRCDPISGHVSLFWYQQALGQGPEFLTYFQNEAQLDKSGLPSDRFFAERPEGSVSTLKIQRTQQEDSAVYLCASSLGPQGNDGYTFGSGTRLTVV.

This clone is medium-sized within its sample. The CDR3 is CATSAGQANYNEQFF. CDR3 nucleotides: TGTGCCACCAGTGCCGGACAGGCTAATTACAATGAGCAGTTCTTC. The rearrangement joins TRBV24-1 to TRBJ2-1; 7 positions agree with TRBD1. Germline trimming cut 5 bases from V and 4 bases from J; bases unmatched to any gene: 7. This CDR3 comprises 15 residues. The germline gives CDR1 KGHDR, CDR2 SFDVKD.

The rearrangement uses TRBV28 and TRBJ1-2; 11 bases line up with TRBD1. V lost 1 base to trimming and J lost 0 bases; unmatched junction nucleotides: 7. Germline CDR1 is MDHEN and CDR2 is SYDVKM. This CDR3 spans 18 amino acids. In DNA form, the CDR3 reads TGTGCCAGCAGTTTATCGGGGACAGGGGGAATCACTAACTATGGCTACACCTTC. Its translation: CASSLSGTGGITNYGYTF.